The clone carrying this TCR beta chain occurred a few times. Produced via immunoSEQ multiplex PCR; TCRdb's table is partial and in-frame only. The data show under 850,000 clones, around 87% seen once. This specimen comes from a study of shared T cell receptors in the human thymus. CDR1 KGHSH and CDR2 LQKENI come from the germline V gene. The CDR3 is 14 amino acids. V trimming: 3 bases; J trimming: 2 bases; junction bases outside the gene matches: 4. The same sample was also studied in work on human thymus T cells. Per that study: Finnish infants who were healthy and having corrective surgery for congenital heart defects made up the donors.

The sample taken for sequencing was thymocytes. The receptor was derived from a boy under two years old with a congenital heart defect. The gene calls are TRBV18 and TRBJ2-7; TRBD2 matches 7 bases. The CDR3 loop is CASSPRTRPYEQYF. CDR3 DNA sequence: TGTGCCAGCTCACCCCGGACTAGACCCTACGAGCAGTACTTC.